Given below is one TCR beta chain in context. As yet, its antigen is unknown. These data are taken from a study of T cell responses to AZD1222 COVID-19 vaccine. Study-wide points: Mapped onto spike, vaccine-associated CD4 TCRs spanned it and were dominant at 160-218 and 743-854. In the spike-specific TCR repertoire, nearly half reportedly target unmutated variant regions.

V lost 1 base and J lost 5, with 11 bases in between. This CDR3 is built from 14 residues. Per the germline V gene, CDR1 is LNHNV and CDR2 is YYDKDF (reference sequence). The repertoire was sequenced with immunoSEQ multiplex PCR; TCRdb's copy has only in-frame clones and lacks some. The table lists 180,000 or so clones, approximately 90% of them singletons. The rearrangement links TRBV15 to TRBJ1-2; possible D gene TRBD1, 5 bases. The sample consisted of peripheral blood, taken 28 days after the second AZD1222 dose. This clonotype was obtained from an adult who received the AZD1222 COVID-19 vaccine. Written as DNA, the CDR3 is TGTGCCACCAGCAGAGGGCAGGGAACATATGGCTACACCTTC. Translated: CATSRGQGTYGYTF.